The present T cell receptor (beta chain) was sequenced within a study of T cell repertoires in cytomegalovirus infection. Notes on the study in general: In two of eight donors, the top clonotype was HLA-C-restricted CMV-specific.

The CDR3 is 13 amino acids. Germline V gives CDR1 SGHRS, CDR2 YFSETQ. V lost 0 bases and J lost 6, with 10 bases in between. TCRdb processed the reads anew with MiXCR; each CDR3 protein has one entry. The sample carries more than 350,000 distinct CDR3 sequences, roughly 31% recorded once. For this clonotype: Its antigen is undetermined.

This TCR derives from a human donor in good health (CMV status not recorded). Some clones in this sample may be carry-over from other donors' samples. Material: PBMCs. The V and J genes are TRBV5-1 and TRBJ2-7; unclear D gene. This CDR3 reads CASSLVPLGEQYF. The DNA for the CDR3 is TGCGCCAGCAGCTTGGTACCCCTTGGCGAGCAGTACTTC.